Each of the 14 T cell receptor beta chains below was sequenced from the same sample in a study of regulatory T cells in long-lasting Graves disease. Time point defined: persistent/refractory GD, antithyroid drugs over 5 years with positive TRAb. RNA isolated from PBMCs was used to make the TCR library. Relying on iRepertoire HTBI primers and Arm-PCR of CDR3 regions, the team built TCR beta libraries. One entry per CDR3 protein results from TCRdb running MiXCR on the multiplex PCR reads. The profile covers some 440,000 distinct CDR3 sequences, with less than 25% appearing a single time and less than 9% taken by the ten largest. Sequences were derived from peripheral blood mononuclear cells (PBMCs), sampled when the disease was refractory, from a patient treated with antithyroid drugs. Receptors originate from a female donor with Graves disease.

The chain combines TRBV4-1 with TRBJ2-7, with a tentative D call TRBD2 (5 bases). V lost 0 bases, J lost 10 bases, and 22 bases lay in between. The CDR3 extends over 16 amino acids. Looked up from germline, CDR1 is MGHRA and CDR2 is YSYEKL. CDR3 sequence: CASSQDIGLPRPKQYF. Here the CDR3 DNA reads TGCGCCAGCAGCCAAGATATAGGACTCCCCCGGCCGAAACAGTACTTC.

This clonotype was counted at least ten times. The rearrangement links TRBV7-8 to TRBJ1-1; D not certain. Germline V lookup: CDR1 SGHVS, CDR2 FQNEAQ. The CDR3 has 17 amino acids. Trimming took 0 bases from V and 1 from J, leaving 15 bases between them. The CDR3 sequence: CASSLASAAAWNTEAFF. CDR3 DNA sequence: TGTGCCAGCAGCTTAGCGTCGGCGGCCGCTTGGAACACTGAAGCTTTCTTT.

In its sample, this clonotype was seen a few times. The gene calls are TRBV18 and TRBJ1-1; 7 bases match TRBD1. J lost 8 bases, V lost 2 bases, and 17 bases had no gene match. The CDR3 contains 17 residues. Germline V gene sequence: CDR1 KGHSH, CDR2 LQKENI. The CDR3 DNA reads as TGTGCCAGCTCACCAATCAGTCTAAGAACCACAGGGGAAGAAGCTTTCTTT. As protein: CASSPISLRTTGEEAFF.

This clonotype was observed a few times. The chain links TRBV19 to TRBJ2-7, with D unclear. The CDR3 totals 14 residues. Trimming cost V 5 bases and J 0 bases, with 11 bases left between them. Germline values: CDR1 LNHDA, CDR2 SQIVND (reference sequence). CDR3 nucleotides: TGTGCCAGTAGTTCCGGTCAAAACTCCTACGAGCAGTACTTC. Encoded protein: CASSSGQNSYEQYF.

This clonotype was observed many times. The chain has TRBV6-1 and TRBJ2-7; 7 bases agree with TRBD2. CDR1 and CDR2 (germline): MNHNS, SASEGT. The V segment lost 6 bases and the J segment 0 bases; nucleotides outside the gene matches: 11. CDR3 length equals 16 residues. The CDR3: CASSLSYLAASYEQYF. The CDR3 DNA is TGTGCCAGCAGCTTAAGTTACCTAGCGGCCTCCTACGAGCAGTACTTC.

The table lists this clonotype with many counts. CDR3 loop: CASSYSSGSGYEQYF. CDR3 nucleotide sequence: TGTGCCAGCAGTTACTCTAGCGGGAGCGGCTACGAGCAGTACTTC. The chain uses TRBV27 and TRBJ2-7, with 10 nucleotides matching TRBD2. The CDR3 has 15 residues. V shed 4 bases and J 3 bases; nucleotides not matched to a gene: 6. Germline V gene sequence: CDR1 MNHEY, CDR2 SMNVEV (reference sequence).

This clonotype was recorded at least ten times. The rearrangement uses TRBV6-1 and TRBJ2-2; 9 bases are a match to TRBD2. CDR3 length equals 15 residues. Germline V CDR1 and CDR2: MNHNS, SASEGT. The trim removed 5 bases at V and 4 bases at J, leaving 5 bases unmatched. This chain's CDR3 is CASSRAGGVTGELFF. The DNA of the CDR3 is TGTGCCAGCAGTAGAGCGGGAGGCGTCACCGGGGAGCTGTTTTTT.

The CDR3: CASMDSGANVLTF. The CDR3 DNA reads TGTGCCAGTATGGACTCTGGGGCCAACGTCCTGACTTTC. V usage is TRBV19 and J usage is TRBJ2-6; no definite D call. Germline loops: CDR1 LNHDA, CDR2 SQIVND (reference sequence). V shed 7 bases and J shed 0 bases, with 4 bases lying between them. The CDR3 extends over 13 amino acids.

The chain uses TRBV29-1 and TRBJ2-3; TRBD2 might be the D (6 bases). Trimming cost V 8 bases and J 0 bases, with 15 bases left between them. The CDR3 sequence is 14 residues long. Germline CDR1 reads SQVTM; CDR2 reads ANQGSEA. In DNA, the CDR3 is TGCAGCCCCCCCGAGGGAGGAAGCACAGATACGCAGTATTTT. This encodes CSPPEGGSTDTQYF.

This clonotype was seen at least ten times. The V call is TRBV27, the J call TRBJ2-7; TRBD1 matches 7 bases. J lost 2 bases, V lost 8 bases, and 6 bases had no gene match. Germline V gene lookup returns CDR1 MNHEY and CDR2 SMNVEV (reference sequence). The CDR3 has 13 residues. This CDR3 is CASVDRDTYEQYF. As DNA, the CDR3 is TGTGCCAGCGTCGACAGGGATACCTACGAGCAGTACTTC.

The sample holds a few counts of this clonotype. The V gene is TRBV7-9, the J gene TRBJ1-1; D unresolved. Trimming left V 6 bases short and J 6 bases short, with 11 bases between. The CDR3 loop spans 12 amino acids. Germline V CDR1 and CDR2: SEHNR, FQNEAQ (reference sequence). The CDR3 nucleotides read TGTGCCAGCAGTCCGAGGACTGCTGAAGCTTTCTTT. Protein product: CASSPRTAEAFF.

This clonotype was observed a handful of times. V gene TRBV7-2 combines with J gene TRBJ1-2, with D uncertain. V lost 1 base and J lost 4, with 13 bases in between. The CDR3 runs 15 residues. CDR1 SGHTA and CDR2 FQGNSA come from the germline V gene. Here the CDR3 reads CASSLVGAVIYGYTF. The CDR3 DNA sequence: TGTGCCAGCAGCTTAGTGGGCGCGGTAATCTATGGCTACACCTTC.

Many counts were recorded for this clonotype. J is TRBJ1-1 and V is TRBV2, with unresolved D. Per the germline V gene, CDR1 is SNHLY and CDR2 is FYNNEI. The CDR3 length is 13 residues. The V and J ends lost 2 bases and 3 bases respectively, with 7 bases between them. CDR3 coding DNA: TGTGCCAGCAGTGAATATAGGGACACTGAAGCTTTCTTT. Translating it yields CASSEYRDTEAFF.

Many counts were recorded for this clonotype. The chain joins TRBV11-2 to TRBJ2-7; D is ambiguous. Germline CDR1 and CDR2: SGHAT and FQNNGV. V dropped 2 bases and J dropped 3 bases, with 11 bases sitting between them. The CDR3 has 14 residues. CDR3 protein: CASSLNRQSYEQYF. The CDR3 DNA is TGTGCCAGCAGCTTAAATAGGCAGAGCTACGAGCAGTACTTC.